Shown below are 2 T cell receptor beta chains from a single sample sequenced in a study of blood T cell repertoires in COVID-19. Libraries were prepared by immunoSEQ multiplex PCR; TCRdb keeps only in-frame clonotypes and omits some of them. The table has tens of thousands of clones, over 80% seen once. The sequencing input was peripheral blood. These TCRs come from a woman aged 55-75 years with active COVID-19.

The chain recombines TRBV5-6 with TRBJ1-1; 7 positions agree with TRBD1. V gave up 4 bases and J gave up 5 bases; unmatched junction bases: 14. Germline assignment: CDR1 SGHDT and CDR2 YYEEEE. The CDR3 is 16 residues long. The CDR3 DNA is TGTGCCAGCAGCATCCCAAGACAGGGAATAGAGACTGAAGCTTTCTTT. Amino acids: CASSIPRQGIETEAFF. Full variable domain (rest looked up from reference TRBV5-6 and TRBJ1-1): DAGVTQSPTHLIKTRGQQVTLRCSPKSGHDTVSWYQQALGQGPQFIFQYYEEEERQRGNFPDRFSGHQFPNYSSELNVNALLLGDSALYLCASSIPRQGIETEAFFGQGTRLTVV.

The chain joins TRBV19 to TRBJ2-2; a weak D match, TRBD2 (5 bases). Trimming cost V 7 bases and J 0 bases, with 12 bases left between them. The CDR3 length is 15 residues. Germline CDR1 and CDR2: LNHDA and SQIVND (reference sequence). DNA for the CDR3: TGTGCCAGTATGAGGAGAGGGACGAACACCGGGGAGCTGTTTTTT. Amino acids: CASMRRGTNTGELFF.